This T cell receptor beta chain emerged from a study of cytomegalovirus exposure and HLA in healthy donors. PCR used 60 Vbeta primers and 13 Jbeta primers. Method: immunoSEQ multiplex PCR; TCRdb's copy keeps in-frame clones and lacks some. The sample consists of about 81,000 clones, about three quarters of them appearing once. The CDR3 runs to 16 residues. Germline CDR1 is SGHRS and CDR2 is YFSETQ. Losses at the gene ends were 0 bases for V and 0 bases for J; bases not matched to a gene: 3. The sample comprised PBMCs. This sequence joins TRBV5-1 and TRBJ2-1; 7 bases align to TRBD2. This sequence was found in a man aged 50-60 years in good health and CMV-seropositive. CDR3 nucleotides: TGCGCCAGCAGCTTGGTTGCGGGAGTCTCCTACAATGAGCAGTTCTTC. Translation gives CASSLVAGVSYNEQFF.